The 28 T cell receptor beta chains below were found in one sample sequenced in a study of cytomegalovirus exposure and HLA in healthy donors (TCRdb year 2017). Libraries were constructed by the immunoSEQ multiplex PCR assay. A mixture of 60 forward primers for TCR Vbeta segments and 13 reverse primers for TCR Jbeta segments was used in the multiplex PCR. TCRdb mirrors the immuneACCESS table, restricted to in-frame sequences. Some clones are absent from its copies; in checked studies, under half trace to an unresolved V gene, and the reason for the others is unknown. This sample comprises under 200,000 clones, less than 90% of them detected only once. 1.5% to 2% of the sample comes from the top ten. The specimen sequenced was PBMCs. The receptors shown here come from a woman younger than 30 in good health and CMV-seronegative.

The chain recombines TRBV18 with TRBJ1-1, with TRBD1 as a possible D gene (5 bases). The CDR3 covers 17 residues. From germline, CDR1 is KGHSH and CDR2 LQKENI. The ends were cut back, 3 bases at V and 1 base at J, with 18 bases in the middle. The CDR3 nucleotides read TGTGCCAGCTCACCTCAAGTCGCGGCAGGGCGGAACACTGAAGCTTTCTTT. This translates into CASSPQVAAGRNTEAFF.

The chain has TRBV5-6 and TRBJ2-1, with a weak D call TRBD2 (5 bases). Germline loops: CDR1 SGHDT, CDR2 YYEEEE. There are 11 residues in the CDR3. V was shortened by 5 bases and J by 9 bases, with 9 bases between the two germline ends. CDR3 sequence (DNA): TGTGCCAGCAGTGAGGCGGGTGAGCAGTTCTTC. It encodes CASSEAGEQFF.

The rearrangement uses TRBV30 and TRBJ2-7; D is ambiguous. The germline gives CDR1 GTSNPN, CDR2 SVGIG (reference sequence). Deletions cut 4 bases from V and 2 bases from J, with 12 bases between. The CDR3 is 13 amino acids. The CDR3 region has the DNA TGTGCCTGGATTCCCCCGGGTGCCTACGAGCAGTACTTC. This encodes CAWIPPGAYEQYF.

For the CDR3, the DNA is TGTGCCAGCAGTGGCTTACTAGCGGGAGTACCAGATACGCAGTATTTT. Its protein is CASSGLLAGVPDTQYF. The chain joins TRBV6-4 to TRBJ2-3, with 11 bases matching TRBD2. The CDR3 spans 16 residues. V was clipped by 4 bases and J by 4 bases; unmatched bases: 7. CDR1 is MRHNA and CDR2 is SNTAGT in the germline V gene.

The chain combines TRBV5-1 with TRBJ2-4, with 16 bases identical to TRBD2. V lost 6 bases to trimming and J lost 7 bases; unmatched junction nucleotides: 10. The CDR3 loop spans 17 amino acids. CDR1 SGHRS and CDR2 YFSETQ come from the germline V gene. The CDR3 spells CASKVGTSGRVENIQYF. CDR3 DNA: TGCGCCAGCAAGGTCGGGACTAGCGGGAGGGTGGAGAACATTCAGTACTTC.

The chain employs TRBV14 and TRBJ2-3; the D is unclear. V lost 0 bases and J lost 1, with 14 bases in between. This CDR3 comprises 17 residues. CDR1 is SGHDN and CDR2 is FVKESK in the germline V gene. CDR3 DNA: TGTGCCAGCAGCCAAGATGAGCGAGCTCAACGCACAGATACGCAGTATTTT. It is translated as CASSQDERAQRTDTQYF.

This clone has just a few counts. The chain couples TRBV28 to TRBJ1-2, with 9 bases identical to TRBD1. J lost 4 bases, V lost 4 bases, and 7 bases had no gene match. The CDR3 loop spans 15 amino acids. CDR1 is MDHEN and CDR2 is SYDVKM in the germline V gene. CDR3 in DNA: TGTGCCAGCAGTTCCCCGGACAGGGGCGTCTATGGCTACACCTTC. Protein sequence: CASSSPDRGVYGYTF.

The chain has TRBV27 and TRBJ2-7; TRBD2 aligns across 11 bases. Germline V gene sequence: CDR1 MNHEY, CDR2 SMNVEV (reference sequence). The trim removed 6 bases at V and 3 bases at J, leaving 13 bases unmatched. This CDR3 comprises 17 residues. This CDR3 reads CASSLVAGTSGFYEQYF. DNA for the CDR3: TGTGCCAGCAGCCTCGTAGCCGGGACTAGCGGCTTCTACGAGCAGTACTTC.

Only one count was recorded for this clone. The rearrangement links TRBV6-1 to TRBJ1-1, with 7 positions matching TRBD1. The CDR3 totals 14 residues. Germline V gene sequence: CDR1 MNHNS, CDR2 SASEGT. V lost 1 base, J lost 4 bases, and 3 bases stayed unmatched. In DNA, the CDR3 is TGTGCCAGCAGTGAAGTAGCAGGGGGCACTGAAGCTTTCTTT. This translates into CASSEVAGGTEAFF.

V is TRBV28 and J is TRBJ1-4; D gene unclear. This CDR3 spans 13 amino acids. CDR1 and CDR2 (germline): MDHEN, SYDVKM. The V gene lost 5 bases and the J gene lost 5 bases, with 9 bases spanning the gap. CDR3 in amino acids: CASSPPSNEKLFF. The CDR3 region has the DNA TGTGCCAGCAGTCCCCCATCAAATGAAAAACTGTTTTTT.

The chain is built from TRBV6-1 and TRBJ2-5; perhaps TRBD1 as D (6 bases). Germline assignment: CDR1 MNHNS and CDR2 SASEGT. Between the trimmed V and J ends, which lost 11 bases and 11 bases, there was a span of 24 bases. The length of the CDR3 is 13 residues. The chain's CDR3 is CAAEQGGLREQYF. The DNA for the CDR3 is TGTGCCGCTGAACAGGGCGGGCTTAGGGAGCAGTACTTC.

The chain has TRBV7-7 and TRBJ2-5; D is unclear. Trimming stripped 2 bases from V and 2 bases from J, with 6 bases between. The CDR3 spans 13 residues. Germline CDR1 SSHAT, CDR2 FNYEAQ (reference sequence). CDR3 loop: CASSLNQQETQYF. The DNA for the CDR3 is TGTGCCAGCAGCTTAAACCAGCAAGAGACCCAGTACTTC.

The chain couples TRBV7-3 to TRBJ2-3; 14 bases match TRBD2. CDR1 and CDR2 from the germline V gene are SGHTA and FQGTGA. This CDR3 contains 17 residues. V lost 2 bases to trimming and J lost 4 bases; unmatched junction nucleotides: 5. The chain's CDR3 is CASSLEGLAGESDTQYF. CDR3 in DNA: TGTGCCAGCAGCTTAGAGGGACTAGCGGGGGAGTCAGATACGCAGTATTTT.

The chain employs TRBV7-6 and TRBJ2-5, with no clear D. CDR1 is SGHVS and CDR2 is FNYEAQ in the germline V gene. V lost 6 bases to trimming and J lost 4 bases, with 9 bases between them. The CDR3 sequence is 12 residues long. CDR3 nucleotides: TGTGCCAGCAGATACCCAGGAGAGACCCAGTACTTC. It is translated as CASRYPGETQYF.

This rearrangement joins TRBV29-1 to TRBJ1-4; 8 bases match TRBD1. V was pared by 4 bases and J by 8 bases, with 3 bases of the junction left unmatched. CDR3 size: 12 residues. Germline V gene sequence: CDR1 SQVTM, CDR2 ANQGSEA. CDR3 bases: TGCAGCGTTGGGTGGACAGGGGAAAAACTGTTTTTT. Amino acids: CSVGWTGEKLFF.

The J gene is TRBJ1-3, the V gene TRBV9; D is ambiguous. The V end lost 6 bases, the J end lost 0 bases, and 10 bases lay between the germline ends. This CDR3 spans 14 amino acids. Germline V lookup: CDR1 SGDLS, CDR2 YYNGEE. The chain's CDR3 is CASNGVGSGNTIYF. As DNA, the CDR3 is TGTGCCAGCAACGGGGTCGGCTCTGGAAACACCATATATTTT.

This chain joins TRBV4-1 and TRBJ1-6, with a weak D call TRBD1 (6 bases). CDR3 length equals 17 residues. V dropped 4 bases and J dropped 0 bases, with 13 bases sitting between them. The germline CDR1 and CDR2 sequences are MGHRA and YSYEKL. The CDR3 DNA reads as TGCGCCAGCAGCCGCACAGGGTTTAGCTCCTATAATTCACCCCTCCACTTT. This encodes CASSRTGFSSYNSPLHF.

This chain connects TRBV30 to TRBJ2-7, with D possibly matching TRBD2 (5 bases). Germline CDR1 GTSNPN, CDR2 SVGIG (reference sequence). The V end was cut by 7 bases, the J end by 5 bases, with 21 bases between. CDR3 length: 14 amino acids. CDR3 nucleotides: TGTGCCTTTCAATGGTCGCCTGGGAGTAACGAGCAGTACTTC. Translating gives CAFQWSPGSNEQYF.

Points on this clone: The same CDR3 arises from other DNA sequences in this sample as well. The chain couples TRBV30 to TRBJ1-5, with 7 bases fitting TRBD1. CDR1 GTSNPN and CDR2 SVGIG come from the germline V gene (reference sequence). V lost 1 base and J lost 7; bases outside the gene matches: 4. The CDR3 extends over 13 amino acids. CDR3 sequence: CAWSGQGDQPQHF. CDR3 DNA sequence: TGTGCCTGGAGTGGACAGGGAGACCAGCCCCAGCATTTT.

The chain employs TRBV5-1 and TRBJ2-7; 9 nucleotides line up with TRBD2. This CDR3 comprises 14 residues. From germline, CDR1 is SGHRS and CDR2 YFSETQ. V gave up 4 bases and J gave up 5 bases; unmatched junction bases: 7. DNA for the CDR3: TGCGCCAGCAGCCTGGCTAGCGGGATCGACGAGCAGTACTTC. It encodes CASSLASGIDEQYF.

The chain carries TRBV7-2 and TRBJ2-1, with D possibly being TRBD2 (5 bases). The germline CDR1 and CDR2 sequences are SGHTA and FQGNSA. The CDR3 has 15 amino acids. The V end lost 3 bases, the J end lost 5 bases, and 14 bases lay between the germline ends. CDR3 amino acids: CASSLSLAHHNEQFF. The CDR3 DNA follows: TGTGCCAGCAGCTTGTCTCTAGCCCACCACAATGAGCAGTTCTTC.

The chain employs TRBV5-6 and TRBJ2-1; 10 bases map to TRBD1. The V and J ends lost 4 bases and 5 bases, in that order; junction bases with no gene match: 9. CDR1 is SGHDT, CDR2 YYEEEE, per germline. This CDR3 is built from 16 residues. The CDR3 DNA is TGTGCCAGCAGCGCCATGACAGGGGGCGGTAACAATGAGCAGTTCTTC. It is translated as CASSAMTGGGNNEQFF.

The chain has TRBV5-1 and TRBJ2-3; 9 bases line up with TRBD2. The CDR3 is 16 amino acids. CDR1 SGHRS and CDR2 YFSETQ come from the germline V gene. The junction had 9 bases not matched to a gene; V was cut back by 3 bases and J by 4 bases. DNA of the CDR3: TGCGCCAGCAGCTCCCGGGTAGCGGGAGTGGCAGATACGCAGTATTTT. Translating it yields CASSSRVAGVADTQYF.

V gene TRBV28 combines with J gene TRBJ1-5, with 8 bases lining up with TRBD1. The V and J ends lost 5 bases and 6 bases, in that order; junction bases with no gene match: 9. Germline V gives CDR1 MDHEN, CDR2 SYDVKM. This CDR3 region has 15 residues. The CDR3 here is CASSPQGARGQPQHF. The CDR3 nucleotides read TGTGCCAGCAGTCCTCAGGGGGCGCGGGGTCAGCCCCAGCATTTT. The whole variable domain, filled in from reference TRBV28 and TRBJ1-5, reads DVKVTQSSRYLVKRTGEKVFLECVQDMDHENMFWYRQDPGLGLRLIYFSYDVKMKEKGDIPEGYSVSREKKERFSLILESASTNQTSMYLCASSPQGARGQPQHFGDGTRLSIL.

This chain connects TRBV11-1 to TRBJ2-7; D call uncertain. The CDR3 has 12 residues. Trimming shortened V by 2 bases and J by 1 base, and 3 bases separated the two germline ends. Germline V CDR1 and CDR2: SGHAT, FQDESV (reference sequence). The CDR3 DNA sequence: TGTGCCAGCAGCTTATATTCCTACGAGCAGTACTTC. This sequence encodes CASSLYSYEQYF. The variable domain in full, completed from reference TRBV11-1 and TRBJ2-7, reads EAEVAQSPRYKITEKSQAVAFWCDPISGHATLYWYRQILGQGPELLVQFQDESVVDDSQLPKDRFSAERLKGVDSTLKIQPAELGDSAMYLCASSLYSYEQYFGPGTRLTVT.

The rearrangement uses TRBV2 and TRBJ2-3, with D hard to call. CDR1 and CDR2 (germline): SNHLY, FYNNEI. V lost 3 bases to trimming and J lost 0 bases, with 10 bases between them. This CDR3 comprises 15 residues. CDR3 in amino acids: CASSEWNSSTDTQYF. The CDR3 DNA reads TGTGCCAGCAGTGAGTGGAACAGTAGCACAGATACGCAGTATTTT.

There are a few counts of this clone. V is TRBV7-8 and J is TRBJ2-1, with 11 bases aligning to TRBD2. Germline V CDR1 and CDR2: SGHVS, FQNEAQ. Trimming at V came to 2 bases and at J to 9 bases, leaving 6 bases not matched to a gene. There are 15 residues in the CDR3. The CDR3 loop is CASSLTSGSLLEQFF. The CDR3 DNA follows: TGTGCCAGCAGCTTAACTAGCGGGAGCTTACTTGAGCAGTTCTTC.

V usage is TRBV4-1 and J usage is TRBJ2-3; D is ambiguous. Germline V gives CDR1 MGHRA, CDR2 YSYEKL. Trimming shortened V by 1 base and J by 4 bases, and 15 bases separated the two germline ends. This CDR3 contains 16 residues. As DNA, the CDR3 is TGCGCCAGCAGCCAAGGGGTAGCTAGTATAGCAGATACGCAGTATTTT. Translated: CASSQGVASIADTQYF.